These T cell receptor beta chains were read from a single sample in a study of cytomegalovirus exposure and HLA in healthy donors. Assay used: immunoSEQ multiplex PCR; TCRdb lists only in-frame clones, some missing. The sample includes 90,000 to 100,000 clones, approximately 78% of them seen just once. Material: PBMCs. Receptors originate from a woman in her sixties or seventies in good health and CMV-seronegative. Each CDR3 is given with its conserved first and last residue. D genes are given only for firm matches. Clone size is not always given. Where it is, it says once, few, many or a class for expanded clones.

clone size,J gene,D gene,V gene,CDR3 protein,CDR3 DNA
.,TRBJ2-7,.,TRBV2,CASSTPPSYEQYF,TGTGCCAGCTCTACTCCACCCTCCTACGAGCAGTACTTC
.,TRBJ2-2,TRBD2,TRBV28,CASSLISGSTGELFF,TGTGCCAGCAGTTTAATAAGCGGGAGTACCGGGGAGCTGTTTTTT
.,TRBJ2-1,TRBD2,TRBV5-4,CASSWGLAGGNNEQFF,TGTGCCAGCAGCTGGGGTCTAGCGGGAGGGAACAATGAGCAGTTCTTC
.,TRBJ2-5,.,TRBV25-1,CASSEFVETQYF,TGTGCCAGCAGTGAGTTCGTAGAGACCCAGTACTTC
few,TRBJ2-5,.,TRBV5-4,CASATAYQETQYF,TGTGCCAGCGCCACAGCCTACCAAGAGACCCAGTACTTC
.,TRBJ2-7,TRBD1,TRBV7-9,CASSLGQGRTYEQYF,TGTGCCAGCAGCTTGGGACAGGGGCGTACCTACGAGCAGTACTTC
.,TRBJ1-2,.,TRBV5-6,CASSYPGDYGYTF,TGTGCCAGCAGCTACCCAGGGGACTATGGCTACACCTTC
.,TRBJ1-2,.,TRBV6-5,CASSSLYGRDGYTF,TGTGCCAGCAGTTCGCTGTATGGGAGGGATGGCTACACCTTC
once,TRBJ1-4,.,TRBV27,CASSEAGDEKLFF,TGTGCCAGTTCCGAGGCAGGGGATGAAAAACTGTTTTTT
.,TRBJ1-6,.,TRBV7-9,CASSLGGAANSPLHF,TGTGCCAGCAGCTTAGGTGGCGCAGCGAATTCACCCCTCCACTTT
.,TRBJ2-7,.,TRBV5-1,CASSPRTGSLHEQYF,TGCGCCAGCAGCCCTCGAACCGGGAGTCTCCACGAGCAGTACTTC
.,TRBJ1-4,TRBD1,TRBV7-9,CASSETGWERDEKLFF,TGTGCCAGCAGCGAGACAGGGTGGGAGCGGGATGAAAAACTGTTTTTT
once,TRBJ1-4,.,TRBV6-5,CASSYGQGSGEKLFF,TGTGCCAGCAGTTACGGACAAGGGTCCGGTGAAAAACTGTTTTTT